The next 27 T cell receptor beta chains were all read from a single sample in a study of cytomegalovirus exposure and HLA in healthy donors. 60 Vbeta and 13 Jbeta primers were used in PCR. Sequencing was performed with immunoSEQ multiplex PCR; in TCRdb, only in-frame clones are kept and a portion is missing. The table has some 180,000 clones, about 13% seen once; the top ten hold about 7.8%. What was sequenced was PBMCs. These receptors were obtained from a man aged 50-59 years in good health and CMV-seropositive.

The chain carries TRBV10-3 and TRBJ2-1; a weak D match, TRBD1 (7 bases). CDR3 size: 16 residues. Germline values: CDR1 ENHRY, CDR2 SYGVKD. With 1 base removed from V and 8 bases from J, the gap between germline ends came to 18 bases. The CDR3 DNA sequence: TGTGCCATCAGTGAGTTACAGGGGCCCCCGGGGGATGAGCAGTTCTTC. This translates into CAISELQGPPGDEQFF.

Remarks on this clone: Other DNA variants within this sample encode the same CDR3. V usage is TRBV5-1 and J usage is TRBJ1-3, with 7 bases that match TRBD1. In germline, CDR1 is SGHRS, CDR2 YFSETQ. The CDR3 totals 15 residues. The V and J ends lost 3 bases and 1 base, in that order; junction bases with no gene match: 4. CDR3 sequence: CASSSTGASGNTIYF. CDR3 in DNA: TGCGCCAGCAGCTCCACAGGGGCTTCTGGAAACACCATATATTTT.

Only a few counts were recorded for this clone. The rearrangement links TRBV5-1 to TRBJ1-1; TRBD1 might be the D (5 bases). Trimming stripped 3 bases from V and 5 bases from J, with 17 bases between. The CDR3 has 15 residues. The germline V gene has CDR1 SGHRS and CDR2 YFSETQ. CDR3 residues: CASSWVARARTEAFF. The CDR3 bases are TGCGCCAGCAGCTGGGTGGCCAGGGCAAGGACTGAAGCTTTCTTT.

This clone was seen a few times. The chain carries TRBV9 and TRBJ2-7; 9 bases are shared with TRBD2. V trimming: 0 bases; J trimming: 0 bases; junction bases outside the gene matches: 13. CDR1 and CDR2 (germline): SGDLS, YYNGEE. The CDR3 has 19 residues. This CDR3 is CASSVGPGRGGGSSYEQYF. CDR3 coding DNA: TGTGCCAGCAGCGTAGGTCCGGGGCGGGGGGGTGGCAGCTCCTACGAGCAGTACTTC.

The chain joins TRBV19 to TRBJ1-2; D might be TRBD1 (5 bases). Trimming took 8 bases from V and 4 from J, leaving 11 bases between them. Germline V gene sequence: CDR1 LNHDA, CDR2 SQIVND (reference sequence). The CDR3 totals 12 residues. CDR3 amino acids: CASRIDSYGYTF. Here the CDR3 DNA reads TGTGCCAGTCGGATTGACAGCTATGGCTACACCTTC.

J is TRBJ1-1 and V is TRBV6-5; perhaps TRBD1 as D (6 bases). The CDR3 is made up of 16 amino acids. CDR1 and CDR2 (germline): MNHEY, SVGAGI. Deletions cut 3 bases from V and 9 bases from J, with 23 bases between. The CDR3 sequence is CASSYGGRLSGQKAFF. The CDR3 nucleotides are TGTGCCAGCAGTTATGGAGGTAGGCTGTCGGGACAAAAAGCTTTCTTT.

This clone has a handful of counts. The chain joins TRBV6-5 to TRBJ1-6, with D maybe TRBD1 (6 bases). The CDR3 is 14 amino acids. Germline loops: CDR1 MNHEY, CDR2 SVGAGI. Trimming shortened V by 5 bases and J by 8 bases, and 13 bases separated the two germline ends. For the CDR3, the DNA is TGTGCCAGCAGTCGCAGGACAGCTTATTCACCCCTCCACTTT. It encodes CASSRRTAYSPLHF.

This clone has a handful of counts. This chain uses TRBV5-6 with TRBJ2-5, with 9 bases that match TRBD1. In germline, CDR1 is SGHDT, CDR2 YYEEEE. Unmatched junction bases numbered 3, after V lost 5 bases and J lost 4 bases. CDR3 length: 13 amino acids. The CDR3 region is CASSPDRGETQYF. The CDR3 DNA reads TGTGCCAGCAGTCCGGACAGGGGAGAGACCCAGTACTTC.

This clone was detected a few times. This chain links TRBV11-2 with TRBJ1-5; possible D gene TRBD1, 5 bases. Germline CDR1 is SGHAT and CDR2 is FQNNGV. V lost 5 bases and J lost 7, with 12 bases in between. CDR3 length: 13 amino acids. This CDR3 reads CASSPGIVQPQHF. CDR3 bases: TGTGCCAGCAGCCCAGGGATTGTACAGCCCCAGCATTTT.

The genes are TRBV9 and TRBJ2-1, with D possibly being TRBD1 (5 bases). Trimming shortened V by 3 bases and J by 8 bases, and 12 bases separated the two germline ends. CDR1 is SGDLS and CDR2 is YYNGEE in the germline V gene. This CDR3 comprises 13 residues. CDR3 protein: CASSALQAHEQFF. The CDR3 region has the DNA TGTGCCAGCAGCGCGCTACAGGCCCATGAGCAGTTCTTC.

This clone was counted only a few times. V usage is TRBV5-1 and J usage is TRBJ2-3; 7 bases line up with TRBD2. This CDR3 is 14 amino acids long. CDR1 SGHRS and CDR2 YFSETQ come from the germline V gene. The J segment lost 4 bases and the V segment lost 8 bases, leaving 10 bases of the junction unmatched. The CDR3 spells CASHTSAGADTQYF. The CDR3 nucleotides are TGCGCCAGTCATACTAGCGCCGGTGCAGATACGCAGTATTTT.

This clone was counted ten times or more. The CDR3, as DNA: TGTGCCAGCAGTTTGGGGGGGGACACTGAAGCTTTCTTT. It yields the protein CASSLGGDTEAFF. The gene calls are TRBV6-5 and TRBJ1-1; D is perhaps TRBD1 (5 bases). Deletions cut 4 bases from V and 3 bases from J, with 9 bases between. Looked up from germline, CDR1 is MNHEY and CDR2 is SVGAGI. The CDR3 spans 13 residues.

The rearrangement links TRBV19 to TRBJ2-5, with TRBD2 matching over 8 bases. The ends lost 4 bases at V and 1 base at J; junction bases unmatched: 2. The germline V gene encodes CDR1 LNHDA and CDR2 SQIVND (reference sequence). This CDR3 contains 14 residues. The CDR3 here is CASSTSGGQETQYF. The CDR3 nucleotides are TGTGCCAGTAGTACCAGCGGGGGCCAAGAGACCCAGTACTTC.

This clone has a handful of counts. The rearrangement uses TRBV5-1 and TRBJ2-3, with 8 positions matching TRBD1. CDR3 size: 14 residues. The germline V gene has CDR1 SGHRS and CDR2 YFSETQ. With 7 bases clipped from V and 7 bases from J, the junction kept 11 bases outside the gene matches. CDR3: CASADRGIMNTQYF. CDR3 bases: TGCGCCAGCGCCGACAGGGGAATAATGAATACGCAGTATTTT.

The V call is TRBV27, the J call TRBJ1-6; D is undetermined. The V gene's germline CDR1 is MNHEY and CDR2 SMNVEV (reference sequence). V was shortened by 5 bases and J by 0 bases, with 14 bases between the two germline ends. This CDR3 has 17 amino acids. CDR3 in amino acids: CASSPERESSYNSPLHF. Here the CDR3 DNA reads TGTGCCAGCAGTCCCGAGAGGGAAAGCTCCTATAATTCACCCCTCCACTTT.

In its sample, this clone was seen a few times. The V and J genes are TRBV11-1 and TRBJ1-1; 7 bases match TRBD1. The CDR3 runs 13 residues. Per the germline V gene, CDR1 is SGHAT and CDR2 is FQDESV (reference sequence). The V gene end was trimmed by 3 bases and the J gene end by 7 bases; junction bases not matched to a gene: 5. CDR3 in DNA: TGTGCCAGCAGCTTGACGCGGGACAGTGAAGCTTTCTTT. This codes for CASSLTRDSEAFF.

The chain carries TRBV7-9 and TRBJ1-2; no definite D call. Deletions cut 3 bases from V and 3 bases from J, with 17 bases between. CDR3 length equals 16 residues. Germline values: CDR1 SEHNR, CDR2 FQNEAQ (reference sequence). CDR3 sequence (DNA): TGTGCCAGCAGCTTTCCGGTCGGCAGCCGGGACTATGGCTACACCTTC. Translated: CASSFPVGSRDYGYTF.

J is TRBJ1-5 and V is TRBV7-2; D gene uncertain. Deletions cut 4 bases from V and 3 bases from J, with 7 bases between. Per germline, CDR1 SGHTA and CDR2 FQGNSA. The CDR3 consists of 13 residues. This CDR3 reads CASSSTSNQPQHF. The DNA for the CDR3 is TGTGCCAGCAGCTCGACATCCAATCAGCCCCAGCATTTT.

This clone was seen more than once but under ten times. The chain carries TRBV7-8 and TRBJ2-5, with TRBD1 matching 10 bases. The germline V gene encodes CDR1 SGHVS and CDR2 FQNEAQ. CDR3 length: 15 residues. V lost 5 bases, J lost 1 base, and 4 bases stayed unmatched. The CDR3 loop reads CASSRDRGSQETQYF. As DNA, the CDR3 is TGTGCCAGCAGCCGGGACAGGGGTAGCCAAGAGACCCAGTACTTC.

There are a few counts of this clone. The V gene is TRBV5-1, the J gene TRBJ1-2; TRBD1 agrees at 7 bases. From germline, CDR1 is SGHRS and CDR2 YFSETQ. V lost 1 base and J lost 4; bases outside the gene matches: 1. This CDR3 contains 13 residues. CDR3 protein: CASSLRQGYGYTF. The DNA of the CDR3 is TGCGCCAGCAGCTTGCGACAGGGCTATGGCTACACCTTC.

This chain uses TRBV6-6 with TRBJ2-7; D may be TRBD2 (6 bases). The CDR3 is 12 residues long. Germline CDR1 is MNHNY and CDR2 is SVGAGI (reference sequence). The germline V and J ends were trimmed by 5 bases and 4 bases, with 9 bases remaining between them. DNA for the CDR3: TGTGCCAGCAGTCCCGCGGGGTACGAGCAGTACGTC. This codes for CASSPAGYEQYV.

There are a few counts of this clone. The chain recombines TRBV9 with TRBJ1-2; D unclear. Germline CDR1 is SGDLS and CDR2 is YYNGEE. This CDR3 spans 14 amino acids. With 0 bases removed from V and 0 bases from J, the gap between germline ends came to 6 bases. DNA for the CDR3: TGTGCCAGCAGCGTAGGGTCAGCTAACTATGGCTACACCTTC. The encoded protein is CASSVGSANYGYTF.

The table lists this clone with a few counts. The V gene is TRBV19, the J gene TRBJ1-1; D is uncertain. The V and J ends lost 3 bases and 7 bases respectively, with 9 bases between them. The CDR3 is 12 residues long. Germline V gene sequence: CDR1 LNHDA, CDR2 SQIVND (reference sequence). Written as DNA, the CDR3 is TGTGCCAGTAGTATTCGGGGTAGTGAAGCTTTCTTT. It encodes CASSIRGSEAFF.

The chain uses TRBV30 and TRBJ1-6, with 7 nucleotides matching TRBD1. Germline CDR1 GTSNPN, CDR2 SVGIG (reference sequence). The J segment lost 5 bases and the V segment lost 0 bases, leaving 1 base of the junction unmatched. The CDR3 has 14 residues. The CDR3 nucleotides read TGTGCCTGGAGTGTAGGGACAGATAATTCACCCCTCCACTTT. This gives the protein CAWSVGTDNSPLHF.

This clone was detected only a few times. The V gene is TRBV27, the J gene TRBJ2-7; TRBD1 matches 7 bases. The V segment lost 6 bases and the J segment 5 bases; nucleotides outside the gene matches: 7. Germline loops: CDR1 MNHEY, CDR2 SMNVEV (reference sequence). This CDR3 comprises 13 residues. The CDR3 spells CASRLRQGNEQYF. The CDR3 DNA reads as TGTGCCAGCAGGTTGAGACAGGGAAACGAGCAGTACTTC.

Only a few counts were recorded for this clone. This rearrangement joins TRBV5-1 to TRBJ1-5; a possible D gene is TRBD1 (6 bases). The ends were cut back, 3 bases at V and 7 bases at J, with 17 bases in the middle. CDR1 and CDR2 (germline): SGHRS, YFSETQ. This CDR3 contains 15 residues. Here the CDR3 reads CASSSEGGRGQPQHF. DNA for the CDR3: TGCGCCAGCAGCTCCGAAGGGGGTAGGGGACAGCCCCAGCATTTT.

This clone came up a few times. The CDR3 spells CASSRNGHSNTGELFF. CDR3 DNA sequence: TGCGCCAGCAGCCGAAATGGACACTCGAACACCGGGGAGCTGTTTTTT. The chain joins TRBV5-1 to TRBJ2-2, with a weak D call TRBD1 (5 bases). Germline-derived CDR1 and CDR2 are SGHRS and YFSETQ. This CDR3 comprises 16 residues. V was clipped by 4 bases and J by 0 bases, with 13 bases between them.